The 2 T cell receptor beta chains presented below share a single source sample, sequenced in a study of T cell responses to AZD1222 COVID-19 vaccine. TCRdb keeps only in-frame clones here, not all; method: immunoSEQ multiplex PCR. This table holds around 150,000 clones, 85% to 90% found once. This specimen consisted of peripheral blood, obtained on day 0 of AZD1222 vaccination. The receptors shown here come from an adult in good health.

The CDR3 reads CASSSLDRTYSNQPQHF. The CDR3, as DNA: TGTGCCAGCAGTTCGCTGGACAGAACGTATAGCAATCAGCCCCAGCATTTT. The V call is TRBV28, the J call TRBJ1-5; D may be TRBD1 (6 bases). V was cut by 4 bases and J by 0 bases, with 16 bases left in between. The CDR3 extends over 17 amino acids. Looked up from germline, CDR1 is MDHEN and CDR2 is SYDVKM.

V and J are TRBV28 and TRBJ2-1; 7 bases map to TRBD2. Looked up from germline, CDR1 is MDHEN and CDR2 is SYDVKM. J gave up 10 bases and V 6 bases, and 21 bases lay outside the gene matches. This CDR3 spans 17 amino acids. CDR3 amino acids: CASRPIGLDQPQGEQFF. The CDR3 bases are TGTGCCAGCAGACCAATCGGACTAGACCAGCCCCAAGGAGAGCAGTTCTTC.